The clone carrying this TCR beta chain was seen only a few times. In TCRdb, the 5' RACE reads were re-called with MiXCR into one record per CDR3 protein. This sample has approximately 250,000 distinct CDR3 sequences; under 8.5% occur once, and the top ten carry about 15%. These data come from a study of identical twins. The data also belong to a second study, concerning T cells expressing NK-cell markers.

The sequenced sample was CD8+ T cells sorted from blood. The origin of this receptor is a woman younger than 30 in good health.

The CDR3 sequence: CSARFVNEQFF. The CDR3 DNA follows: TGCAGTGCTAGATTTGTGAATGAGCAGTTCTTC. V gene TRBV20-1 combines with J gene TRBJ2-1; the D is unclear. Trimming shortened V by 2 bases and J by 7 bases, and 6 bases separated the two germline ends. In germline, CDR1 is DFQATT, CDR2 SNEGSKA (reference sequence). The CDR3 is 11 residues long.